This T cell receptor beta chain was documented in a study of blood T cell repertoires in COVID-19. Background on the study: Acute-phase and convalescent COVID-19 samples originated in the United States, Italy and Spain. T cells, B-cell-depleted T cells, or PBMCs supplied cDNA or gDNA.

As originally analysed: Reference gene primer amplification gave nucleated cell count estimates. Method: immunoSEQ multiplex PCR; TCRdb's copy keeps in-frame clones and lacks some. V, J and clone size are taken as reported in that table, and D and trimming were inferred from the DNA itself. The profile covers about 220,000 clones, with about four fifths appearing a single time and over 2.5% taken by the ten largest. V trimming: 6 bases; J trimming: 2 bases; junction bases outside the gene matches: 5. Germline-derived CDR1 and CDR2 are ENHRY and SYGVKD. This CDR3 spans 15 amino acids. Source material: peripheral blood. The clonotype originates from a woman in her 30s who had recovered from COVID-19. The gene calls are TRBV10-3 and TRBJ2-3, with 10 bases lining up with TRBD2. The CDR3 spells CAISGSGRVTDTQYF. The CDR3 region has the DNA TGTGCCATCAGCGGGAGCGGGAGGGTCACAGATACGCAGTATTTT.